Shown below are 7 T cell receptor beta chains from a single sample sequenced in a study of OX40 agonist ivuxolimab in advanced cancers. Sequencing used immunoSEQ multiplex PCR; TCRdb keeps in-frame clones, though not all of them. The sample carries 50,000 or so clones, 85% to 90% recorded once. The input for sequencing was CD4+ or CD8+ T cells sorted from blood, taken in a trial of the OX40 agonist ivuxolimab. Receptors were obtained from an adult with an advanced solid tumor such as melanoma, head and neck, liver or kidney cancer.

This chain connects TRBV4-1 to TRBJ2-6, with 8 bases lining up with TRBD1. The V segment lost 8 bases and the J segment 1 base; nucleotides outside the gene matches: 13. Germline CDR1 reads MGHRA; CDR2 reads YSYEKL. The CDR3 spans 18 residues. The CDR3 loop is CASGPLDRVFSGANVLTF. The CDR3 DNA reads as TGCGCCAGCGGCCCACTGGACAGGGTTTTTTCTGGGGCCAACGTCCTGACTTTC.

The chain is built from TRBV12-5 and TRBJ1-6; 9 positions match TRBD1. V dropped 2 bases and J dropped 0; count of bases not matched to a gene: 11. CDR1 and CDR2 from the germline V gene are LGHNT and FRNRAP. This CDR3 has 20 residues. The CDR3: CASGLPGTGLPSSYNSPLHF. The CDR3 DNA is TGTGCTAGTGGTTTGCCCGGGACAGGGCTTCCCAGCTCCTATAATTCACCCCTCCACTTT. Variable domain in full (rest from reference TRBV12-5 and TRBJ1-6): DARVTQTPRHKVTEMGQEVTMRCQPILGHNTVFWYRQTMMQGLELLAYFRNRAPLDDSGMPKDRFSAEMPDATLATLKIQPSEPRDSAVYFCASGLPGTGLPSSYNSPLHFGNGTRLTVT.

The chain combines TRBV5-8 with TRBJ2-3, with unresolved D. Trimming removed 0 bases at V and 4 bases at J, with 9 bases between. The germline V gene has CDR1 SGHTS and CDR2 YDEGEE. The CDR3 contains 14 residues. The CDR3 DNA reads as TGTGCCAGCAGCTTGGGTGGAGATTCAGATACGCAGTATTTT. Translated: CASSLGGDSDTQYF.

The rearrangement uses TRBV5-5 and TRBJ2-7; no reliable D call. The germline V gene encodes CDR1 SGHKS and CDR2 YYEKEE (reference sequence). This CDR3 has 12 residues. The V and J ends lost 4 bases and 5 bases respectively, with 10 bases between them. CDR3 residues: CASSVGFHEQYF. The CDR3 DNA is TGTGCCAGCAGCGTTGGCTTCCACGAGCAGTACTTC. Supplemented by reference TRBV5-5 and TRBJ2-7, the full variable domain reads DAGVTQSPTHLIKTRGQQVTLRCSPISGHKSVSWYQQVLGQGPQFIFQYYEKEERGRGNFPDRFSARQFPNYSSELNVNALLLGDSALYLCASSVGFHEQYFGPGTRLTVT.

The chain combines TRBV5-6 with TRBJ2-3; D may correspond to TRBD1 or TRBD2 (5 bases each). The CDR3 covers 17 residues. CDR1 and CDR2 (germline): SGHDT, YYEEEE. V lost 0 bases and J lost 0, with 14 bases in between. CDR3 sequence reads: CASSLGGTYASTDTQYF. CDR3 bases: TGTGCCAGCAGCTTGGGAGGGACCTATGCTAGCACAGATACGCAGTATTTT. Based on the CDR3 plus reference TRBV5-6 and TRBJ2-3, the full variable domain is DAGVTQSPTHLIKTRGQQVTLRCSPKSGHDTVSWYQQALGQGPQFIFQYYEEEERQRGNFPDRFSGHQFPNYSSELNVNALLLGDSALYLCASSLGGTYASTDTQYFGPGTRLTVL.

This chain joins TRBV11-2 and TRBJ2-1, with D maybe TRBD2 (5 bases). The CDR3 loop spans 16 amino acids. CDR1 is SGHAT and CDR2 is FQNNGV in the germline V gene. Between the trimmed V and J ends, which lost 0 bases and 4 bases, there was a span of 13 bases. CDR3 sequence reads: CASSLEWEPPYNEQFF. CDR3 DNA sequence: TGTGCCAGCAGCTTAGAATGGGAGCCACCTTACAATGAGCAGTTCTTC.

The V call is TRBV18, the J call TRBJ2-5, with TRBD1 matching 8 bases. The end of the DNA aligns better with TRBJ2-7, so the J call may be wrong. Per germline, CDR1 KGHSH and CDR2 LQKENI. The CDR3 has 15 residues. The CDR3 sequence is CASSPSGQVSYEQYF. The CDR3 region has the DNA TGTGCCAGCTCACCCTCGGGACAGGTGTCTTACGAGCAGTACTTC.